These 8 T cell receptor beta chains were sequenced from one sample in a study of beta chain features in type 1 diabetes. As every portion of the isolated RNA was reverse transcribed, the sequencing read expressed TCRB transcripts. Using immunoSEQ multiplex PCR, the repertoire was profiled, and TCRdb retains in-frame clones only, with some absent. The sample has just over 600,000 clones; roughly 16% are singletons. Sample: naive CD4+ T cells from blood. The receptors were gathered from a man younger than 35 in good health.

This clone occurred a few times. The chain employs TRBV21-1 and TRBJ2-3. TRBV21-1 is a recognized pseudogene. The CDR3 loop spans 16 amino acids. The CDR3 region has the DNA TGTGCCAGCAGCCCACAAGAACAACTCATCACAGATACGCAGTATTTT. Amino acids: CASSPQEQLITDTQYF.

This CDR3 is CASRSMGLAENIQYF. CDR3 DNA: TGTGCCAGCAGGTCGATGGGACTAGCGGAAAACATTCAGTACTTC. This chain uses TRBV6-5 with TRBJ2-4, with 11 bases identical to TRBD2. CDR3 length: 15 amino acids. Germline loops: CDR1 MNHEY, CDR2 SVGAGI. The trim removed 6 bases at V and 5 bases at J, leaving 6 bases unmatched.

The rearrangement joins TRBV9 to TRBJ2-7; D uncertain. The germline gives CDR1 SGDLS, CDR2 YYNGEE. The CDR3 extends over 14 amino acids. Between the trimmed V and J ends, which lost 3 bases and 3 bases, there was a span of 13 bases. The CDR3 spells CASSGRRDGYEQYF. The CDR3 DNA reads TGTGCCAGCAGCGGGAGAAGGGATGGCTACGAGCAGTACTTC.

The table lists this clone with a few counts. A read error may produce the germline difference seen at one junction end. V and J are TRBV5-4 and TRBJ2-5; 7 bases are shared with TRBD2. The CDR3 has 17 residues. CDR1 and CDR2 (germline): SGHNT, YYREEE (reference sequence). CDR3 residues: CASSQDRGGDFQETQYF. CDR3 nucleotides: TGCGCCAGCAGCCAAGATCGTGGGGGGGACTTCCAAGAGACCCAGTACTTC.

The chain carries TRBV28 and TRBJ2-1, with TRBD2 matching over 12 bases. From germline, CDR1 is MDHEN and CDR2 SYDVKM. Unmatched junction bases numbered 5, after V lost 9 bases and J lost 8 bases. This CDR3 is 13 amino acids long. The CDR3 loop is CASLAGGGDEQFF. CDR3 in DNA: TGTGCCAGTCTAGCGGGAGGGGGGGATGAGCAGTTCTTC.

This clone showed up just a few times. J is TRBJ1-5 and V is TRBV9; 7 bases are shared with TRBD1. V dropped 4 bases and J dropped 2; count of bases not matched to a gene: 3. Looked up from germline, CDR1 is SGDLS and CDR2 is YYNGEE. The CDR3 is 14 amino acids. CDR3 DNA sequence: TGTGCCAGCAGCCTCACAGGGGGCAATCAGCCCCAGCATTTT. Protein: CASSLTGGNQPQHF.

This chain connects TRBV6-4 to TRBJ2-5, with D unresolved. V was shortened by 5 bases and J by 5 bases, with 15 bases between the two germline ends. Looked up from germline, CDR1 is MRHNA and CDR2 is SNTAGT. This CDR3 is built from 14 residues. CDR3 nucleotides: TGTGCCAGCAGTAACCCTCGCGGCAGGGAGACCCAGTACTTC. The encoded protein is CASSNPRGRETQYF.

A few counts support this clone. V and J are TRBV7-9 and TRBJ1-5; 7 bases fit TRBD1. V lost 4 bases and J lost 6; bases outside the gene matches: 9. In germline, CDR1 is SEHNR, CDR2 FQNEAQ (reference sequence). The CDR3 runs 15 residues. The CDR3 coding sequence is TGTGCCAGCAGCTCCTCACGAACAGGGGTTCAGCCCCAGCATTTT. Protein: CASSSSRTGVQPQHF.